These T cell receptor beta chains were read from a single sample in a study of low-dose radiotherapy and immunotherapy resistance in tumors. TCRdb recomputed calls from the reads with MiXCR, one row per CDR3 protein. Of about 50,000 distinct CDR3 sequences listed, 10% to 15% are singletons. This specimen was PBMCs, taken before treatment. The receptors were gathered from a female donor with ovarian cancer. The conserved cysteine and the conserved F or W are not part of the CDR3 here. Each record gives: V gene, J gene, CDR3 length, CDR3 protein.

V gene: TRBV6-5
J gene: TRBJ2-7
CDR3 length: 11
CDR3 protein: ASRRGGSYEQY

V gene: TRBV12-3/TRBV12-4
J gene: TRBJ2-1
CDR3 length: 13
CDR3 protein: ASSLDRGPYNEQF

V gene: TRBV28
J gene: TRBJ2-5
CDR3 length: 11
CDR3 protein: ASARPGTGAQY

V gene: TRBV2
J gene: TRBJ2-2
CDR3 length: 10
CDR3 protein: ASSGRAGELF

V gene: TRBV27
J gene: TRBJ2-6
CDR3 length: 13
CDR3 protein: ASSSWSVQANVLT

V gene: TRBV19
J gene: TRBJ1-2
CDR3 length: 12
CDR3 protein: ASNPLGGYVGYT

V gene: TRBV2
J gene: TRBJ1-1
CDR3 length: 12
CDR3 protein: ASTITPGQGSGF

V gene: TRBV28
J gene: TRBJ2-2
CDR3 length: 13
CDR3 protein: ASSHFPLPTGELF

V gene: TRBV27
J gene: TRBJ2-7
CDR3 length: 12
CDR3 protein: ASIFRSQLYEQY

V gene: TRBV11-2
J gene: TRBJ1-2
CDR3 length: 12
CDR3 protein: ASSWRVGAGGYT

V gene: TRBV10-1
J gene: TRBJ2-3
CDR3 length: 13
CDR3 protein: ASSESPVSTDTQY

V gene: TRBV12-3/TRBV12-4
J gene: TRBJ2-1
CDR3 length: 12
CDR3 protein: ASSFGTRWNEQF

V gene: TRBV28
J gene: TRBJ2-5
CDR3 length: 12
CDR3 protein: ASSLPLGQETQY

V gene: TRBV24-1
J gene: TRBJ2-7
CDR3 length: 11
CDR3 protein: ATSRTGEYEQY

V gene: TRBV12-3/TRBV12-4
J gene: TRBJ1-1
CDR3 length: 12
CDR3 protein: ASIIEPLNTEAF

V gene: TRBV29-1
J gene: TRBJ2-1
CDR3 length: 11
CDR3 protein: SVEDRLGNEQF

V gene: TRBV3-1
J gene: TRBJ2-1
CDR3 length: 13
CDR3 protein: ASSQVSTAYNEQF